This T cell receptor (beta chain) was obtained from a study of T cells in Graves' hyperthyroidism and ophthalmopathy. For the study at large: It was at initial diagnosis, before any treatment, that peripheral blood was collected.

Study-level results: Most expanded thyroid clonotypes above 0.001 recurred in blood.

These patients, aged 18 to 65, had recently diagnosed hyperthyroidism lasting under 2 months. Before ophthalmopathy appeared, progressors gave blood at initial hyperthyroidism diagnosis. TCR beta CDR3 region amplification was performed from RNA transcripts. Initially, a first-round RT-PCR of the TCR CDR3 employed the HTBI primer set. TCRdb reprocessed the multiplex PCR reads with MiXCR, giving one entry per CDR3 protein. In the table there are 550,000 to 650,000 distinct CDR3 sequences, 14% of which are singletons. This clonotype has only a few counts. As yet, its antigen is unknown. V was cut by 0 bases and J by 2 bases, with 10 bases left in between. This CDR3 comprises 14 residues. Germline V gene sequence: CDR1 DFQATT, CDR2 SNEGSKA (reference sequence).

The clonotype was recovered from a woman aged 25 to 39 with Graves' hyperthyroidism that later progressed to Graves' ophthalmopathy. The material sequenced was blood. The genes are TRBV20-1 and TRBJ1-2; TRBD1 is a possible D gene (5 bases). As DNA, the CDR3 is TGCAGTGCTAGAGATGGGGGGATAAACTATGGCTACACCTTC. Residues: CSARDGGINYGYTF.